The rows below give T cell receptor beta chains drawn from one sample of a study of blood T cell repertoires in COVID-19. Sequencing was performed with immunoSEQ multiplex PCR; in TCRdb, only in-frame clones are kept and a portion is missing. Of roughly 370,000 clones detected, approximately 87% appear once; the ten largest clones hold about a tenth. Sequencing input: PBMCs or T cells enriched from blood (not recorded which). These receptor sequences come from a woman between 45 and 60 years old who had recovered from COVID-19. The CDR3 runs from the conserved cysteine through the conserved F or W. A D gene is named only where the DNA matches it firmly. Size tells how often a clone was seen (once, few, many) or the class of an expanded clone, and some rows leave it out.

v_gene: TRBV27; d_gene: NA; j_gene: TRBJ2-7; abundance: NA; CDR3nt: TGTGCCAGCAGTTTCGTGGGGGCGAGTTACGAGCAGTACTTC; CDR3aa: CASSFVGASYEQYF
v_gene: TRBV19; d_gene: TRBD1; j_gene: TRBJ1-2; abundance: NA; CDR3nt: TGTGCCAGTAGTATCGAGGACAGGCCGGTCACCTTC; CDR3aa: CASSIEDRPVTF
v_gene: TRBV5-1; d_gene: TRBD1; j_gene: TRBJ1-2; abundance: NA; CDR3nt: TGCGCCAGCAGCATTGGGACAGGAGTTAACTATGGCTACACCTTC; CDR3aa: CASSIGTGVNYGYTF
v_gene: TRBV12-3/TRBV12-4; d_gene: NA; j_gene: TRBJ1-1; abundance: NA; CDR3nt: TGTGCCAGCAGTCCGTGGACAGCCGAAGCTTTCTTT; CDR3aa: CASSPWTAEAFF
v_gene: TRBV4-3; d_gene: NA; j_gene: TRBJ1-1; abundance: NA; CDR3nt: TGCGCCAGCAGCCAAGATGGTACAGGTCTAAACACTGAAGCTTTCTTT; CDR3aa: CASSQDGTGLNTEAFF
v_gene: TRBV5-1; d_gene: NA; j_gene: TRBJ2-7; abundance: NA; CDR3nt: TGCGCCAGCAGCTCTCTCAGGGACACGAACTACGAGCAGTACTTC; CDR3aa: CASSSLRDTNYEQYF
v_gene: TRBV5-1; d_gene: NA; j_gene: TRBJ1-1; abundance: NA; CDR3nt: TGCGCCAGCAGCTTCCGACGGACAGCGAACACTGAAGCTTTCTTT; CDR3aa: CASSFRRTANTEAFF
v_gene: TRBV12-3/TRBV12-4; d_gene: NA; j_gene: TRBJ1-1; abundance: NA; CDR3nt: TGTGCCAGCAGTTATGAGACTGAAGCTTTCTTT; CDR3aa: CASSYETEAFF
v_gene: TRBV7-9; d_gene: NA; j_gene: TRBJ1-2; abundance: NA; CDR3nt: TGTGCCAGCGGGGGGGCTGGAAACTATGGCTACACCTTC; CDR3aa: CASGGAGNYGYTF
v_gene: TRBV7-9; d_gene: TRBD1; j_gene: TRBJ1-5; abundance: NA; CDR3nt: TGTGCCAGCAGCTTAGACAGACAGGGGGATCAGCCCCAGCATTTT; CDR3aa: CASSLDRQGDQPQHF
v_gene: TRBV19; d_gene: TRBD1; j_gene: TRBJ1-5; abundance: NA; CDR3nt: TGTGCCAGTAGTATCCTGGACAGGGCAGGAAGTCAGCCCCAGCATTTT; CDR3aa: CASSILDRAGSQPQHF
v_gene: TRBV11-3; d_gene: NA; j_gene: TRBJ2-3; abundance: NA; CDR3nt: TGTGCCAGCAGCCAGTGGGGGGGCGGGTTGGCAGATACGCAGTATTTT; CDR3aa: CASSQWGGGLADTQYF
v_gene: TRBV19; d_gene: TRBD1; j_gene: TRBJ1-2; abundance: once; CDR3nt: TGTGCCAGTAGTATATTCGGGACAGCCCCCAACTATGGCTACACCTTC; CDR3aa: CASSIFGTAPNYGYTF
v_gene: TRBV7-2; d_gene: NA; j_gene: TRBJ1-6; abundance: NA; CDR3nt: TGTGCCAGCAGCCGGGTTGATAATTCACCCCTCCACTTT; CDR3aa: CASSRVDNSPLHF
v_gene: TRBV18; d_gene: TRBD1; j_gene: TRBJ2-7; abundance: NA; CDR3nt: TGTGCCAGCTCACCACGGGCAGGGGGCGCCTACGAGCAGTACTTC; CDR3aa: CASSPRAGGAYEQYF
v_gene: TRBV21-1; d_gene: NA; j_gene: TRBJ1-2; abundance: NA; CDR3nt: TGTGCCAGCAGCGACCGTAAGGGGGATAGGTATGGCTACACCTTC; CDR3aa: CASSDRKGDRYGYTF
v_gene: TRBV4-1; d_gene: NA; j_gene: TRBJ1-5; abundance: NA; CDR3nt: TGCGCCAGCAGCCAAGATATCCAGGGAAAGAGCAATCAGCCCCAGCATTTT; CDR3aa: CASSQDIQGKSNQPQHF
v_gene: TRBV2; d_gene: TRBD1; j_gene: TRBJ2-7; abundance: NA; CDR3nt: TGTGCCAGCAGTGAGACAGGGGGTTTAAGGCAGTACTTC; CDR3aa: CASSETGGLRQYF
v_gene: TRBV7-2; d_gene: NA; j_gene: TRBJ1-1; abundance: NA; CDR3nt: TGTGCCAGCAGCTTAGAAGAAGACAGAGGCCATGGTTTCTTT; CDR3aa: CASSLEEDRGHGFF
v_gene: TRBV2; d_gene: NA; j_gene: TRBJ1-2; abundance: NA; CDR3nt: TGTGCCAGCAGCGACCCGACAGGAATATATGGCTACACCTTC; CDR3aa: CASSDPTGIYGYTF
v_gene: TRBV19; d_gene: NA; j_gene: TRBJ1-5; abundance: NA; CDR3nt: TGTGCCAGTAGGCCCTCGGGGTTAAGCAATCAGCCCCAGCATTTT; CDR3aa: CASRPSGLSNQPQHF
v_gene: TRBV5-5; d_gene: TRBD2; j_gene: TRBJ2-1; abundance: NA; CDR3nt: TGTGCCAGCAGCCCATTTGGGGGGGAAGGCTACAATGAGCAGTTCTTC; CDR3aa: CASSPFGGEGYNEQFF
v_gene: TRBV6-5; d_gene: NA; j_gene: TRBJ2-3; abundance: NA; CDR3nt: TGTGCCAGCAGTTACTCCCAGACAGGAACAGATACGCAGTATTTT; CDR3aa: CASSYSQTGTDTQYF
v_gene: TRBV19; d_gene: NA; j_gene: TRBJ2-6; abundance: NA; CDR3nt: TGTGCCAGTAGCCCTCGTCGGGTGAACTCTGGGGCCAACGTCCTGACTTTC; CDR3aa: CASSPRRVNSGANVLTF
v_gene: TRBV6-5; d_gene: NA; j_gene: TRBJ1-3; abundance: NA; CDR3nt: TGTGCCAGCACTTCGGACAGAGCCGGAAACACCATATATTTT; CDR3aa: CASTSDRAGNTIYF
v_gene: TRBV24-1; d_gene: TRBD1; j_gene: TRBJ1-2; abundance: NA; CDR3nt: TGTGCCACCAGTGAATGGACAGGGGAGGGCTACACCTTC; CDR3aa: CATSEWTGEGYTF